These 30 T cell receptor beta chains were sequenced from one sample in a study of blood T cell repertoires in COVID-19. Sequencing was performed with immunoSEQ multiplex PCR; in TCRdb, only in-frame clones are kept and a portion is missing. The repertoire consists of hundreds of thousands of clones, with approximately 89% occurring once and the leading ten covering around 1.7%. The sample taken for sequencing was peripheral blood. The source of these receptors is a woman in her sixties who had recovered from COVID-19.

This clone was seen once. The rearrangement uses TRBV10-2 and TRBJ2-5; 7 positions agree with TRBD1. This CDR3 is built from 15 residues. Germline CDR1 and CDR2: WSHSY and SAAADI. The V segment lost 7 bases and the J segment 1 base; nucleotides outside the gene matches: 9. The CDR3 bases are TGCGCCAGCACCCCCGCAGGGGGTGGCCAAGAGACCCAGTACTTC. Translation gives CASTPAGGGQETQYF.

V usage is TRBV6-5 and J usage is TRBJ1-3, with D perhaps matching TRBD1 (6 bases). V shed 2 bases and J shed 0 bases, with 11 bases lying between them. CDR1 and CDR2 (germline): MNHEY, SVGAGI. This CDR3 comprises 16 residues. The CDR3 region has the DNA TGTGCCAGCAGTTACCGCAGGGGAATCTCTGGAAACACCATATATTTT. It encodes CASSYRRGISGNTIYF.

The rearrangement links TRBV7-2 to TRBJ1-2; the match to TRBD1 covers 7 bases. In germline, CDR1 is SGHTA, CDR2 FQGNSA. This CDR3 has 12 amino acids. V gave up 5 bases and J gave up 4 bases; unmatched junction bases: 1. CDR3 sequence: CASSRDSYGYTF. The CDR3 DNA is TGTGCCAGCAGCAGGGACAGCTATGGCTACACCTTC. The full variable domain, rest sourced from reference TRBV7-2 and TRBJ1-2, is GAGVSQSPSNKVTEKGKDVELRCDPISGHTALYWYRQSLGQGLEFLIYFQGNSAPDKSGLPSDRFSAERTGGSVSTLTIQRTQQEDSAVYLCASSRDSYGYTFGSGTRLTVV.

The chain employs TRBV21-1 and TRBJ1-2; the D call of TRBD1 is as the table states it, not checked on the DNA. TRBV21-1 is recorded as a pseudogene. The CDR3 runs 20 residues. The CDR3 loop is CGQQGGRSQGQGMGPYGYTF. CDR3 bases: TGTGGCCAACAGGGGGGACGCAGCCAGGGGCAGGGGATGGGGCCCTATGGCTACACCTTC.

This rearrangement joins TRBV5-1 to TRBJ1-6; 7 bases map to TRBD1. This CDR3 is built from 15 residues. CDR1 and CDR2 from the germline V gene are SGHRS and YFSETQ. Trimming removed 0 bases from V and 9 bases from J; junction bases left unmatched: 6. The CDR3 loop is CASSLGQGGPSPLHF. The DNA for the CDR3 is TGCGCCAGCAGCTTGGGGCAGGGGGGTCCTTCACCCCTCCACTTT.

V is TRBV19 and J is TRBJ2-1, with a weak D call TRBD1 (6 bases). Germline CDR1 and CDR2: LNHDA and SQIVND (reference sequence). The CDR3 is made up of 17 amino acids. V was cut by 5 bases and J by 2 bases, with 19 bases left in between. Here the CDR3 DNA reads TGTGCCAGTAGTCCTCCGCCTGACAGGACCCCCTACAATGAGCAGTTCTTC. As protein: CASSPPPDRTPYNEQFF.

Here the CDR3 DNA reads TGTGCCAGCAGTTTGACGATAGCTGTTTCGCACACCTTC. Translating gives CASSLTIAVSHTF. This sequence joins TRBV28 and TRBJ1-2; no definite D call. The CDR3 has 13 residues. Germline V gene lookup returns CDR1 MDHEN and CDR2 SYDVKM. The V and J ends lost 3 bases and 12 bases respectively, with 17 bases between them.

This clone appeared a single time. The chain is built from TRBV29-1 and TRBJ2-3; D not certain. The CDR3 has 11 amino acids. The V end lost 4 bases, the J end lost 4 bases, and 6 bases lay between the germline ends. Germline values: CDR1 SQVTM, CDR2 ANQGSEA. CDR3 DNA: TGCAGCGTTGGAACTGCAGATACGCAGTATTTT. It encodes CSVGTADTQYF.

The chain joins TRBV5-6 to TRBJ2-1, with a weak D call TRBD1 (6 bases). The V end was cut by 3 bases, the J end by 12 bases, with 10 bases between. Germline CDR1 is SGHDT and CDR2 is YYEEEE. The CDR3 length is 11 residues. The CDR3 region has the DNA TGTGCCAGCAGCTCCAGGGGCGGGCAGTTCTTC. Its translation: CASSSRGGQFF.

The chain joins TRBV6-2 or TRBV6-3 to TRBJ2-7, with D possibly TRBD1 on 6 matching bases. CDR3 length equals 14 residues. Germline CDR1 and CDR2: MNHEY and SVGEGT. Between the trimmed V and J ends, which lost 2 bases and 0 bases, there was a span of 8 bases. In nucleotides, the CDR3 is TGTGCCAGCAGTTACCGGGACAACTCCTACGAGCAGTACTTC. Protein sequence: CASSYRDNSYEQYF.

The CDR3 sequence is CASGYYLAGWGEETQYF. The CDR3 nucleotides read TGCGCCAGCGGTTATTATCTAGCGGGATGGGGAGAGGAGACCCAGTACTTC. The chain uses TRBV5-1 and TRBJ2-5, with TRBD2 matching over 9 bases. The CDR3 loop spans 17 amino acids. After removal of 7 bases from V and 5 bases from J, the junction contained 18 bases not matched to a gene. Germline V gene sequence: CDR1 SGHRS, CDR2 YFSETQ.

This chain uses TRBV5-1 with TRBJ2-1, with a weak D call TRBD2 (6 bases). Germline CDR1 is SGHRS and CDR2 is YFSETQ. Trimming cost V 2 bases and J 6 bases, with 12 bases left between them. This CDR3 has 14 residues. CDR3 protein: CASSLRTSSNEQFF. In nucleotides, the CDR3 is TGCGCCAGCAGCTTAAGAACTAGCTCCAATGAGCAGTTCTTC. The full variable domain, in which reference TRBV5-1 and TRBJ2-1 provide the parts outside the CDR3, is KAGVTQTPRYLIKTRGQQVTLSCSPISGHRSVSWYQQTPGQGLQFLFEYFSETQRNKGNFPGRFSGRQFSNSRSEMNVSTLELGDSALYLCASSLRTSSNEQFFGPGTRLTVL.

The CDR3, as DNA: TGTGCCAGCAGTGAGGTCGGGGAGACCCAGTACTTC. Its translation is CASSEVGETQYF. The V call is TRBV6-1, the J call TRBJ2-5; D gene uncertain. Germline CDR1 MNHNS, CDR2 SASEGT. V was clipped by 3 bases and J by 5 bases, with 7 bases between them. This CDR3 comprises 12 residues.

The genes are TRBV28 and TRBJ1-4; D is unresolved. The germline V and J ends were trimmed by 7 bases and 8 bases, with 17 bases remaining between them. CDR1 is MDHEN, CDR2 SYDVKM, per germline. The CDR3 sequence is 14 residues long. The CDR3 spells CASMEFLSWEKLFF. The CDR3 nucleotides are TGTGCCAGCATGGAGTTCCTGAGTTGGGAAAAACTGTTTTTT.

This clone has only one observation. The chain employs TRBV7-2 and TRBJ2-7; TRBD2 aligns across 11 bases. J lost 5 bases, V lost 6 bases, and 9 bases had no gene match. Per germline, CDR1 SGHTA and CDR2 FQGNSA. The CDR3 consists of 15 residues. The CDR3 DNA follows: TGTGCCAGCAGACGCCTAGCGGGGGGTATCAACGAGCAGTACTTC. It yields the protein CASRRLAGGINEQYF.

This rearrangement joins TRBV7-6 to TRBJ1-1; perhaps TRBD1 as D (6 bases). CDR1 is SGHVS and CDR2 is FNYEAQ in the germline V gene. This CDR3 has 15 residues. V shed 5 bases and J shed 1 base, with 14 bases lying between them. The chain's CDR3 is CASSPRAGENTEAFF. The DNA of the CDR3 is TGTGCCAGCAGCCCCCGAGCAGGGGAGAACACTGAAGCTTTCTTT.

The V call is TRBV7-9, the J call TRBJ1-2, with D possibly matching TRBD1 (5 bases). V dropped 1 base and J dropped 0 bases, with 9 bases sitting between them. Germline values: CDR1 SEHNR, CDR2 FQNEAQ (reference sequence). CDR3 length equals 15 residues. CDR3 protein: CASSLVRDSNYGYTF. DNA of the CDR3: TGTGCCAGCAGCTTAGTGAGGGACTCTAACTATGGCTACACCTTC.

V is TRBV4-1 and J is TRBJ2-7; tentative D call: TRBD2 (6 bases). The CDR3 runs 17 residues. The V and J ends lost 4 bases and 0 bases respectively, with 19 bases between them. In germline, CDR1 is MGHRA, CDR2 YSYEKL. The CDR3 protein is CASSLLPGDWSSYEQYF. For the CDR3, the DNA is TGCGCCAGCAGCCTGCTTCCTGGGGACTGGAGCTCCTACGAGCAGTACTTC.

This chain uses TRBV7-2 with TRBJ1-4, with 7 bases that match TRBD1. Germline values: CDR1 SGHTA, CDR2 FQGNSA. The length of the CDR3 is 16 residues. The junction had 12 bases not matched to a gene; V was cut back by 5 bases and J by 6 bases. CDR3: CASSALRGVRDEKLFF. The CDR3 coding sequence is TGTGCCAGCAGCGCCCTCAGGGGGGTACGTGATGAAAAACTGTTTTTT.

The J gene is TRBJ1-5, the V gene TRBV2; D might be TRBD1 (5 bases). Per germline, CDR1 SNHLY and CDR2 FYNNEI. The CDR3 contains 11 residues. The V end was cut by 8 bases, the J end by 11 bases, with 13 bases between. CDR3 coding DNA: TGTGCCAGCTGGGGAGGGGAGTCCCAGCATTTT. This encodes CASWGGESQHF.

V and J are TRBV2 and TRBJ1-2; D is undetermined. The CDR3 sequence is 14 residues long. The V end was cut by 6 bases, the J end by 4 bases, with 15 bases between. Germline CDR1 SNHLY, CDR2 FYNNEI. The CDR3 protein is CASSGGYLGYGYTF. The CDR3 region has the DNA TGTGCCAGCAGCGGAGGGTACTTGGGCTATGGCTACACCTTC.

The chain joins TRBV27 to TRBJ2-7; 9 nucleotides align to TRBD1. V was clipped by 6 bases and J by 2 bases; unmatched bases: 5. The CDR3 totals 14 residues. CDR1 is MNHEY, CDR2 SMNVEV, per germline (reference sequence). The CDR3: CASSPRDRAYEQYF. The CDR3 coding sequence is TGTGCCAGCAGCCCCCGGGACAGGGCCTACGAGCAGTACTTC.

The chain joins TRBV7-2 to TRBJ1-1; D unresolved. Germline CDR1 reads SGHTA; CDR2 reads FQGNSA. V dropped 1 base and J dropped 11 bases, with 11 bases sitting between them. The CDR3 covers 12 residues. The DNA of the CDR3 is TGTGCCAGCAGCTTAGAGACGAGGCGCGCTTTCTTT. As protein: CASSLETRRAFF.

The chain couples TRBV19 to TRBJ1-1, with 7 bases matching TRBD1. There are 16 residues in the CDR3. The germline gives CDR1 LNHDA, CDR2 SQIVND (reference sequence). Unmatched junction bases numbered 8, after V lost 1 base and J lost 3 bases. CDR3 DNA sequence: TGTGCCAGTAGTATAGGATCCCGGGACAGCTACACTGAAGCTTTCTTT. Its protein product is CASSIGSRDSYTEAFF.

This clone was counted once. J is TRBJ1-2 and V is TRBV28, with D possibly TRBD1 on 6 matching bases. CDR1 MDHEN and CDR2 SYDVKM come from the germline V gene. The CDR3 has 14 residues. The V and J ends lost 3 bases and 3 bases respectively, with 11 bases between them. The CDR3 loop is CASSLGRGHYGYTF. The CDR3 DNA sequence: TGTGCCAGCAGTTTGGGCAGGGGCCACTATGGCTACACCTTC.

A single count supports this clone. This sample also contains other DNA sequences that code for the same CDR3. The V call is TRBV9, the J call TRBJ2-3, with TRBD2 identical over 10 bases. V lost 0 bases, J lost 6 bases, and 4 bases stayed unmatched. The germline V gene has CDR1 SGDLS and CDR2 YYNGEE. This CDR3 has 15 residues. The CDR3 DNA is TGTGCCAGCAGCGTAGCAAGCGGGGGGGCTGATACGCAGTATTTT. The encoded protein is CASSVASGGADTQYF.

This clone has only a few counts. The CDR3 region has the DNA TGTGCCAGCAGCTCTCCGGGACAGGGAAACTATGGCTACACCTTC. Translation gives CASSSPGQGNYGYTF. This chain links TRBV5-4 with TRBJ1-2, with 9 bases matching TRBD1. The V segment lost 3 bases and the J segment 2 bases; nucleotides outside the gene matches: 5. This CDR3 spans 15 amino acids. Germline V CDR1 and CDR2: SGHNT, YYREEE (reference sequence).

The sample holds a few counts of this clone. The CDR3 sequence is CASRLRQGDLYGYTF. The DNA of the CDR3 is TGTGCCAGCAGACTCCGACAGGGAGATCTCTATGGCTACACCTTC. The rearrangement joins TRBV6-5 to TRBJ1-2; 7 bases fit TRBD1. The V and J ends lost 6 bases and 4 bases, in that order; junction bases with no gene match: 11. CDR3 length equals 15 residues. CDR1 is MNHEY, CDR2 SVGAGI, per germline.

The chain joins TRBV18 to TRBJ1-1, with TRBD1 matching over 7 bases. With 0 bases clipped from V and 7 bases from J, the junction kept 8 bases outside the gene matches. The CDR3 is made up of 15 amino acids. Germline V CDR1 and CDR2: KGHSH, LQKENI. CDR3 region: CASSPPSQGDLEAFF. In nucleotides, the CDR3 is TGTGCCAGCTCACCACCTAGTCAGGGGGACCTTGAAGCTTTCTTT.

The chain uses TRBV6-5 and TRBJ2-3; 7 bases agree with TRBD2. The germline V gene has CDR1 MNHEY and CDR2 SVGAGI. The CDR3 loop spans 15 amino acids. V lost 6 bases and J lost 0; bases outside the gene matches: 6. This CDR3 is CASRSVGGSTDTQYF. CDR3 nucleotide sequence: TGTGCCAGCAGGAGTGTGGGAGGGAGCACAGATACGCAGTATTTT.